The 16 T cell receptor beta chains below all came from one sample that was sequenced in a study of CD8 T cells in Susac syndrome. Random hexamers primed reverse transcription of 0.5 to 1 ug RNA. TCRdb itself ran the immunoSEQ multiplex PCR reads through MiXCR, one entry per CDR3 protein. The sample consists of 330,000 or so distinct CDR3 sequences, 85% of them appearing once. Sequencing used CD8+ T cells from PBMCs. Source of these receptors: a human donor with multiple sclerosis.

The chain recombines TRBV6-2 or TRBV6-3 with TRBJ2-1, with TRBD2 matching over 12 bases. This CDR3 region has 17 residues. V shed 2 bases and J 8 bases; nucleotides not matched to a gene: 10. Germline CDR1 is MNHEY and CDR2 is SVGEGT. As DNA, the CDR3 is TGTGCCAGCAGTTACAGGCCTAGCGGGAGGGCCGACCATGAGCAGTTCTTC. This sequence encodes CASSYRPSGRADHEQFF.

The rearrangement links TRBV30 to TRBJ1-1, with 8 bases matching TRBD1. The trim removed 1 base at V and 2 bases at J, leaving 3 bases unmatched. This CDR3 has 14 amino acids. Germline values: CDR1 GTSNPN, CDR2 SVGIG (reference sequence). CDR3 sequence: CAWSDRGVNTEAFF. CDR3 bases: TGTGCCTGGAGTGACAGGGGGGTTAACACTGAAGCTTTCTTT.

Remarks on this clonotype: Because the CDR3 is missing its conserved closing phenylalanine or tryptophan, this is likely a read error. The CDR3, as DNA: TGCAGTGCTAGAGGAAAAGGTCCTAGCGCCTACGAGCAGTACTAC. It yields the protein CSARGKGPSAYEQYY. The chain carries TRBV20-1 and TRBJ2-7; D is perhaps TRBD2 (6 bases). Germline CDR1 and CDR2: DFQATT and SNEGSKA (reference sequence). This CDR3 region has 15 residues. The V end lost 1 base, the J end lost 2 bases, and 15 bases lay between the germline ends.

This chain uses TRBV4-3 with TRBJ2-7, with a tentative D call TRBD2 (5 bases). The CDR3 covers 14 residues. Germline CDR1 LGHNA, CDR2 YSLEER. V gave up 1 base and J gave up 2 bases, with 9 bases separating them. This chain's CDR3 is CASSQASGTYEQYF. Here the CDR3 DNA reads TGCGCCAGCAGCCAAGCAAGCGGTACCTACGAGCAGTACTTC.

The gene calls are TRBV9 and TRBJ2-5, with TRBD1 as a possible D gene (6 bases). V gave up 1 base and J gave up 1 base, with 11 bases separating them. CDR1 SGDLS and CDR2 YYNGEE come from the germline V gene. There are 15 residues in the CDR3. The CDR3 DNA reads TGTGCCAGCAGCGTATCATGGACAGTCCAAGAGACCCAGTACTTC. Encoded protein: CASSVSWTVQETQYF.

This clonotype was seen a handful of times. The rearrangement links TRBV30 to TRBJ2-7; 9 bases agree with TRBD1. Unmatched junction bases numbered 4, after V lost 1 base and J lost 3 bases. This CDR3 is 14 amino acids long. Germline values: CDR1 GTSNPN, CDR2 SVGIG (reference sequence). CDR3 in amino acids: CAWSGTGVFYEQYF. In DNA form, the CDR3 reads TGTGCCTGGAGTGGGACAGGGGTGTTCTACGAGCAGTACTTC.

This chain connects TRBV6-2 or TRBV6-3 to TRBJ2-1; 9 positions match TRBD2. The germline V gene encodes CDR1 MNHEY and CDR2 SVGEGT. Trimming removed 8 bases from V and 3 bases from J; junction bases left unmatched: 17. The CDR3 runs to 18 residues. CDR3 region: CASSRLGASGINYNEQFF. CDR3 nucleotides: TGTGCCAGCTCCCGACTCGGGGCTAGCGGGATAAACTACAATGAGCAGTTCTTC.

The V gene is TRBV19, the J gene TRBJ2-7, with D unclear. The CDR3 is made up of 15 amino acids. Germline CDR1 is LNHDA and CDR2 is SQIVND (reference sequence). V was clipped by 3 bases and J by 1 base, with 13 bases between them. The CDR3 DNA is TGTGCCAGTAGTATGGTAGGGTCAGTTTCCTACGAGCAGTACTTC. Protein product: CASSMVGSVSYEQYF. Variable domain in full (rest from reference TRBV19 and TRBJ2-7): DGGITQSPKYLFRKEGQNVTLSCEQNLNHDAMYWYRQDPGQGLRLIYYSQIVNDFQKGDIAEGYSVSREKKESFPLTVTSAQKNPTAFYLCASSMVGSVSYEQYFGPGTRLTVT.

The rearrangement links TRBV27 to TRBJ2-6; possibly TRBD1 or TRBD2 for D (5 bases each). Germline V gene data show CDR1 as MNHEY and CDR2 as SMNVEV (reference sequence). The CDR3 extends over 15 amino acids. V lost 3 bases and J lost 3, with 9 bases in between. DNA for the CDR3: TGTGCCAGCAGTTTCGGGGCCTTTGGGGCCAACGTCCTGACTTTC. Its translation: CASSFGAFGANVLTF.

The chain couples TRBV6-5 to TRBJ2-7; TRBD2 aligns across 9 bases. Losses at the gene ends were 5 bases for V and 5 bases for J; bases not matched to a gene: 10. Per germline, CDR1 MNHEY and CDR2 SVGAGI. The CDR3 length is 15 residues. Written as DNA, the CDR3 is TGTGCCAGCAGTGTAGGGACTAGCATCCGCGACGAGCAGTACTTC. It encodes CASSVGTSIRDEQYF.

The gene calls are TRBV27 and TRBJ2-6; 11 bases fit TRBD1. Germline V gene sequence: CDR1 MNHEY, CDR2 SMNVEV (reference sequence). The CDR3 spans 18 residues. V shed 5 bases, J shed 1 base, and the junction held 7 bases outside the gene matches. In DNA form, the CDR3 reads TGTGCCAGCAGTCCCCCATGGGACAGGGGGTCTGGGGCCAACGTCCTGACTTTC. Its translation is CASSPPWDRGSGANVLTF.

V usage is TRBV30 and J usage is TRBJ2-1, with 8 bases aligning to TRBD1. The CDR3 extends over 12 amino acids. In germline, CDR1 is GTSNPN, CDR2 SVGIG (reference sequence). V shed 5 bases, J shed 14 bases, and the junction held 11 bases outside the gene matches. CDR3 bases: TGTGCCTGGGATTGGGGCCTACAGGGGGAGTTCTTC. Amino acids: CAWDWGLQGEFF.

This chain uses TRBV9 with TRBJ2-1, with 8 nucleotides matching TRBD2. This CDR3 has 15 amino acids. Germline V gives CDR1 SGDLS, CDR2 YYNGEE. V was clipped by 4 bases and J by 4 bases; unmatched bases: 7. The CDR3 coding sequence is TGTGCCAGCAGCACGGGGGCTAGCGGGTACAATGAGCAGTTCTTC. Amino acid sequence: CASSTGASGYNEQFF.

This clonotype was found a few times. The gene calls are TRBV6-1 and TRBJ2-5; D may be TRBD2 (6 bases). Between the trimmed V and J ends, which lost 6 bases and 4 bases, there was a span of 15 bases. The CDR3 is 14 residues long. Per the germline V gene, CDR1 is MNHNS and CDR2 is SASEGT. The CDR3 is CASSPGRPPETQYF. CDR3 DNA: TGTGCCAGCAGCCCCGGGAGACCCCCAGAGACCCAGTACTTC.

The chain recombines TRBV9 with TRBJ2-1; D is unclear. The germline V and J ends were trimmed by 6 bases and 6 bases, with 13 bases remaining between them. The CDR3 runs 13 residues. The V gene's germline CDR1 is SGDLS and CDR2 YYNGEE. CDR3 coding DNA: TGTGCCAGCACCGCGGACGGTATCAATGAGCAGTTCTTC. It translates to CASTADGINEQFF. The whole variable domain, remainder taken from reference TRBV9 and TRBJ2-1, is DSGVTQTPKHLITATGQRVTLRCSPRSGDLSVYWYQQSLDQGLQFLIQYYNGEERAKGNILERFSAQQFPDLHSELNLSSLELGDSALYFCASTADGINEQFFGPGTRLTVL.

Notes on this clonotype: Its ends do not fully match the called genes, so a read error is possible. The chain is built from TRBV28 and TRBJ2-7, with 8 bases lining up with TRBD1. Germline V gene lookup returns CDR1 MDHEN and CDR2 SYDVKM. The CDR3 totals 16 residues. The CDR3 nucleotides are TGTGCCAGCAGCGTTGGACAGGGAAAAGTCTCCTCCGAGCAGTACTTC. Encoded protein: CASSVGQGKVSSEQYF.